This T cell receptor beta chain was sequenced during a study of cytomegalovirus exposure and HLA in healthy donors. Study outcomes and limitations: Specific recognition of CMV antigens was confirmed in vitro for a few chains (all CMV-associated). A later analysis found first-cohort TCR clusters tended to co-occur in the approximately 110 validation repertoires. Cytomegalovirus status was reportedly diagnosed by the classifier with high specificity and sensitivity.

With respect to this clone: Its antigen is unknown.

The approximately 120-subject validation cohort, separate from the roughly 700-subject first cohort, included the donors. Only in-frame clones appear in the TCRdb table, and some are missing; sequencing was by immunoSEQ multiplex PCR. The sample gives roughly 80,000 clones, approximately 93% of which show up once; roughly 3.4% is in the top ten. The TCR comes from a woman between 18 and 29 years old in good health and CMV-seropositive. The source material was PBMCs.

The CDR3, as DNA: TGTGCCAGCAGCTCGACAGGGAGCTCCTACAATGAGCAGTTCTTC. It encodes CASSSTGSSYNEQFF. The V gene is TRBV5-8, the J gene TRBJ2-1; 7 bases map to TRBD1. Germline CDR1 reads SGHTS; CDR2 reads YDEGEE. The CDR3 extends over 15 amino acids. The V and J ends lost 3 bases and 0 bases, in that order; junction bases with no gene match: 3.